This T cell receptor beta chain originates from a study of T cells after yellow fever vaccination. Study-wide points: Re-detected after boosting: most primary clones, 96% of CD4 and about 89% of CD8.

Germline trimming cut 1 base from V and 7 bases from J; bases unmatched to any gene: 5. Germline V CDR1 and CDR2: SGHRS, YFSETQ. This CDR3 is 14 amino acids long. This clonotype was detected ten times or more. Its matching antigen is unknown. 5'RACE template switching produced TCR cDNA carrying a universal primer site and UMIs. TCRdb processed the 5' RACE reads anew with MiXCR; each CDR3 protein has one entry. The sample contains approximately 150,000 distinct CDR3 sequences, roughly 8% of which appear only once. The sequence was collected from a man aged 25 to 40 who received the YFV17D yellow fever vaccine. This specimen consisted of CD4+ T cells sorted from PBMCs, obtained 5 days after the yellow fever booster vaccination. This chain uses TRBV5-1 with TRBJ2-1; the match to TRBD1 covers 7 bases. In DNA form, the CDR3 reads TGCGCCAGCAGCTTGAGCAGGGGGAGTAATGAGCAGTTCTTC. Its translation is CASSLSRGSNEQFF.